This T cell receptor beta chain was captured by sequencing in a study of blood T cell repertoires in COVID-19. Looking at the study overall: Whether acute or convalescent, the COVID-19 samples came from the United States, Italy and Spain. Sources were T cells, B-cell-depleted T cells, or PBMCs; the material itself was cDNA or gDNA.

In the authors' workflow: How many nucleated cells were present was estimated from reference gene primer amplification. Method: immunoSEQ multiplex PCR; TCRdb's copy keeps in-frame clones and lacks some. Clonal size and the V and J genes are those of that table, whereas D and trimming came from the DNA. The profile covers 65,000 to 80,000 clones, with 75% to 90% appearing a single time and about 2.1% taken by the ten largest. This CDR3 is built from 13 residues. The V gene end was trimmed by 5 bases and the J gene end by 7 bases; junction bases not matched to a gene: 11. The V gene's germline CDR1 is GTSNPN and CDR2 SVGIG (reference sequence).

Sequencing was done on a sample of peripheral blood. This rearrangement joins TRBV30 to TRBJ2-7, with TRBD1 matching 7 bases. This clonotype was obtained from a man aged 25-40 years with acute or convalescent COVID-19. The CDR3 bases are TGTGCCTGGTCGCTTAAGGGGGCTGGGGAGCAGTACTTC. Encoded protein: CAWSLKGAGEQYF.